This TCR beta chain was found in a study of T cell changes during pregnancy in multiple sclerosis. Assay used: immunoSEQ multiplex PCR; TCRdb lists only in-frame clones, some missing. The profile shows tens of thousands of clones, roughly 92% of them singletons. Sample: peripheral blood, taken after pregnancy. This receptor was obtained from a female donor in good health, enrolled as a control in a pregnancy study.

Here the CDR3 reads CASSPQGRGGNQPQHF. CDR3 nucleotides: TGTGCCAGTAGCCCACAGGGACGTGGGGGCAATCAGCCCCAGCATTTT. The rearrangement links TRBV19 to TRBJ1-5, with D maybe TRBD1 (6 bases). Germline CDR1 is LNHDA and CDR2 is SQIVND (reference sequence). This CDR3 has 16 amino acids. Between the trimmed V and J ends, which lost 6 bases and 2 bases, there was a span of 17 bases.